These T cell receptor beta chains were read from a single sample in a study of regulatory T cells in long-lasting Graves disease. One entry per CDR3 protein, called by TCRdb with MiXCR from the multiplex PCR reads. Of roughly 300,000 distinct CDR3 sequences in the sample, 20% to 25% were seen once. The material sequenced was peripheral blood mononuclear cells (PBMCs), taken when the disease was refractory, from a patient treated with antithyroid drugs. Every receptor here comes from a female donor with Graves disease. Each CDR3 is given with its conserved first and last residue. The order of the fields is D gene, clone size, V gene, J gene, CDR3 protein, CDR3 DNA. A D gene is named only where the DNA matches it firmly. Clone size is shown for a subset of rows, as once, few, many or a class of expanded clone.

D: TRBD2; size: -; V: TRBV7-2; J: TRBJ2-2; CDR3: CASQLAAGGTGELFF; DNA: TGTGCCAGCCAGTTAGCTGCGGGAGGGACCGGGGAGCTGTTTTTT
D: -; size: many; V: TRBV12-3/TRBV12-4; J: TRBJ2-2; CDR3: CASSKTRNTGELFF; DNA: TGTGCCAGCAGTAAGACAAGGAACACCGGGGAGCTGTTTTTT
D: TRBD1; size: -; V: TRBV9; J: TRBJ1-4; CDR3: CASSDGQANEKLFF; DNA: TGTGCCAGCAGCGACGGACAGGCTAATGAAAAACTGTTTTTT
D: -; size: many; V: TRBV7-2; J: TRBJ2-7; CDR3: CASRRSGTVSYEQYF; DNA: TGTGCCAGCAGGCGATCCGGGACGGTCTCCTACGAGCAGTACTTC
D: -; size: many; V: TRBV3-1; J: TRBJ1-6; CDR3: CASSQAKGNSPLHF; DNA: TGTGCCAGCAGCCAAGCGAAGGGGAATTCACCCCTCCACTTT
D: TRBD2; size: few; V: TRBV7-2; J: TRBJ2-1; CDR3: CASSTGLAGGNEQFF; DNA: TGTGCCAGCAGCACCGGACTAGCGGGAGGGAATGAGCAGTTCTTC
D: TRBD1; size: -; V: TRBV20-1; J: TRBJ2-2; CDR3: CSATDRADTGELFF; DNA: TGCAGTGCTACGGACAGGGCGGACACCGGGGAGCTGTTTTTT
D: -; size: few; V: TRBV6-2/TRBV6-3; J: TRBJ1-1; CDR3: CASSYLRPGEYETEAFF; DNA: TGTGCCAGCAGTTACCTGCGCCCTGGGGAGTACGAGACTGAAGCTTTCTTT
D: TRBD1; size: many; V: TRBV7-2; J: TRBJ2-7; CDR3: CASSLKGTALFYEQYF; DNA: TGTGCCAGCAGCTTAAAGGGGACAGCGCTCTTCTACGAGCAGTACTTC
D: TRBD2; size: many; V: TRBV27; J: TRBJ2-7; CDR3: CASSLSLGGGRSYEQYF; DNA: TGTGCCAGCAGTTTATCCCTCGGGGGCGGGAGGAGCTACGAGCAGTACTTC
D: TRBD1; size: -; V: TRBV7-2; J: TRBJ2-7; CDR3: CASSFHLFGTGGDEQYF; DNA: TGTGCCAGCAGCTTTCATCTATTCGGGACAGGGGGCGACGAGCAGTACTTC
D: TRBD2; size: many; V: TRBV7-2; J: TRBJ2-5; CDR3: CASSLEWSLAGDVSETQYF; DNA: TGTGCCAGCAGCTTAGAGTGGAGCCTAGCGGGAGATGTGTCCGAGACCCAGTACTTC
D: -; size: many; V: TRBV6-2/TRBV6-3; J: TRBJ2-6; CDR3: CASTPSGGNSGANVLTF; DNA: TGTGCCAGCACCCCCTCGGGCGGGAACTCTGGGGCCAACGTCCTGACTTTC
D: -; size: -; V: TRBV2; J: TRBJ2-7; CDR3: CASIRGYEQYF; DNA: TGTGCCAGCATTCGAGGTTACGAGCAGTACTTC
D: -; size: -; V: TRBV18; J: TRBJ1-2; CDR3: CASSPPTDPYGYTF; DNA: TGTGCCAGCTCACCACCGACCGATCCCTATGGCTACACCTTC
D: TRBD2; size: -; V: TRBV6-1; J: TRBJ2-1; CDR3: CASTPSGRGYEQFF; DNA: TGTGCCAGCACCCCTAGCGGGAGGGGTTATGAGCAGTTCTTC
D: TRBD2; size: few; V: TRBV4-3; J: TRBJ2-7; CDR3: CASSQELGLANYEQYF; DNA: TGCGCCAGCAGCCAAGAGCTAGGACTAGCGAACTACGAGCAGTACTTC
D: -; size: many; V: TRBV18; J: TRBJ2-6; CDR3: CASSDSGANVLTF; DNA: TGTGCCAGCAGTGACTCTGGGGCCAACGTCCTGACTTTC
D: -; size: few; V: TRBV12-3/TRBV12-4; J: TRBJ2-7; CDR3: CASSPKGTLYEQYF; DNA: TGTGCCAGCAGTCCGAAGGGGACACTTTACGAGCAGTACTTC
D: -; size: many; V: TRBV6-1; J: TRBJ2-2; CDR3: CASTDGQLGGELFF; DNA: TGTGCCAGCACGGACGGTCAATTGGGCGGGGAGCTGTTTTTT
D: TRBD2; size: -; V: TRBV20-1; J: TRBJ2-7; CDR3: CSARDLAGVVYEQYF; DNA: TGCAGTGCTAGAGATTTAGCGGGAGTTGTCTACGAGCAGTACTTC
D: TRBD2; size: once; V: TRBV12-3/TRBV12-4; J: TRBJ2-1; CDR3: CASTPGLVNNEQFF; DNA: TGTGCCAGCACCCCGGGACTAGTCAACAATGAGCAGTTCTTC
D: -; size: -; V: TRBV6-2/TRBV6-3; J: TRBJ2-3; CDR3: CASSYSSADTQYF; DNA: TGTGCCAGCAGTTACTCGAGTGCAGATACGCAGTATTTT
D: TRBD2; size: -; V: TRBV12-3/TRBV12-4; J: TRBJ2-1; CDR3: CASSLRGRAFF; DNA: TGTGCCAGCAGTTTACGAGGGAGGGCGTTCTTC
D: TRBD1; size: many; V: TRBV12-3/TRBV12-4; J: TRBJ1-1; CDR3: CASSRQGGGTEAFF; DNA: TGTGCCAGCAGTCGACAGGGCGGCGGTACTGAAGCTTTCTTT
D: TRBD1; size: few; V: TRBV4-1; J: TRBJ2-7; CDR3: CASSRTGTGDPHEQYF; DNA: TGCGCCAGCAGCCGTACCGGGACAGGGGACCCCCACGAGCAGTACTTC
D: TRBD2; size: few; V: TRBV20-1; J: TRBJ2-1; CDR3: CSASLRPAGEGNEQFF; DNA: TGCAGTGCTAGCCTACGTCCAGCGGGAGAGGGCAATGAGCAGTTCTTC
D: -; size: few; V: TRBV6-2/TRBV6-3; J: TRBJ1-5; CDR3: CASSFPLSNQPQHF; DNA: TGTGCCAGCAGTTTTCCACTGAGCAATCAGCCCCAGCATTTT
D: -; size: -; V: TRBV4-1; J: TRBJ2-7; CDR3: CASSQGFGTSSYEQYF; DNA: TGCGCCAGCAGCCAAGGTTTCGGGACGAGCTCCTACGAGCAGTACTTC
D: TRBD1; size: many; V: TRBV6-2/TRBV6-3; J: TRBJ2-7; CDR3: CASSYSLDRASYEQYF; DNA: TGTGCCAGCAGTTACTCCCTCGACAGGGCATCCTACGAGCAGTACTTC
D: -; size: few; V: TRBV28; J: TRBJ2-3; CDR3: CASSGGVATDTQYF; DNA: TGTGCCAGCAGTGGCGGGGTAGCGACAGATACGCAGTATTTT